The 13 T cell receptor beta chains below come from one sample, sequenced in a study of T cell responses to AZD1222 COVID-19 vaccine. Using immunoSEQ multiplex PCR, the repertoire was profiled, and TCRdb retains in-frame clones only, with some absent. Among 100,000 to 150,000 clones listed, roughly 91% were seen once. This sample comprised peripheral blood, obtained 28 days after the second AZD1222 dose. The origin of the receptors is an adult who received the AZD1222 COVID-19 vaccine.

In its sample, this clone was seen once. This chain links TRBV11-2 with TRBJ1-2, with D maybe TRBD1 (5 bases). The V and J ends lost 5 bases and 3 bases respectively, with 28 bases between them. The CDR3 contains 19 residues. Germline values: CDR1 SGHAT, CDR2 FQNNGV. CDR3 coding DNA: TGTGCCAGCAGCCATGGACACCAATTCTCAAATTCCCCGGACTATGGCTACACCTTC. Amino acid sequence: CASSHGHQFSNSPDYGYTF.

The chain links TRBV29-1 to TRBJ1-1; D unresolved. V lost 7 bases, J lost 0 bases, and 12 bases lay in between. CDR3 length equals 13 residues. Germline V lookup: CDR1 SQVTM, CDR2 ANQGSEA. The CDR3 spells CSARPRLNTEAFF. The DNA of the CDR3 is TGCAGCGCTCGGCCACGGCTGAACACTGAAGCTTTCTTT.

The chain couples TRBV24-1 to TRBJ1-2, with a possible D match to TRBD1 (5 bases). V was clipped by 3 bases and J by 8 bases, with 12 bases between them. This CDR3 comprises 13 residues. Per the germline V gene, CDR1 is KGHDR and CDR2 is SFDVKD. CDR3 loop: CATSDPRERGYTF. CDR3 DNA sequence: TGTGCCACCAGTGATCCCAGGGAACGAGGCTACACCTTC.

V is TRBV9 and J is TRBJ2-7, with D maybe TRBD1 (5 bases). The germline V gene has CDR1 SGDLS and CDR2 YYNGEE. The CDR3 runs to 15 residues. V was cut by 2 bases and J by 2 bases, with 14 bases left in between. DNA of the CDR3: TGTGCCAGCAGCGTCAGTCCGGACAAGACCTACGAGCAGTACTTC. Protein sequence: CASSVSPDKTYEQYF.

This clone was detected once. The V and J genes are TRBV19 and TRBJ1-1, with a possible D match to TRBD1 (5 bases). This CDR3 region has 13 residues. The germline CDR1 and CDR2 sequences are LNHDA and SQIVND (reference sequence). Trimming removed 7 bases from V and 4 bases from J, with 13 bases in between. The CDR3 sequence is CASTFQGSTEAFF. The CDR3 bases are TGTGCCAGTACATTCCAGGGTAGCACTGAAGCTTTCTTT.

The chain recombines TRBV27 with TRBJ2-7; D is uncertain. Trimming took 6 bases from V and 3 from J, leaving 12 bases between them. The CDR3 consists of 13 residues. Germline V gene data show CDR1 as MNHEY and CDR2 as SMNVEV (reference sequence). The CDR3 coding sequence is TGTGCCAGCAGATCGCTTACGTTCTACGAGCAGTACTTC. It is translated as CASRSLTFYEQYF.

The rearrangement links TRBV7-9 to TRBJ2-7; tentative D call: TRBD1 (6 bases). Germline CDR1 and CDR2: SEHNR and FQNEAQ (reference sequence). With 3 bases removed from V and 3 bases from J, the gap between germline ends came to 9 bases. The CDR3 covers 13 residues. CDR3 coding DNA: TGTGCCAGCAGCTTGGGACACCTCTACGAGCAGTACTTC. It codes for CASSLGHLYEQYF.

This clone was seen only once. The V call is TRBV10-2, the J call TRBJ2-2; perhaps TRBD2 as D (6 bases). CDR1 and CDR2 from the germline V gene are WSHSY and SAAADI. The V and J ends lost 7 bases and 2 bases respectively, with 20 bases between them. This CDR3 is 17 amino acids long. CDR3: CASTQNSPGGNTGELFF. CDR3 nucleotides: TGCGCCAGCACCCAAAACTCCCCCGGGGGAAACACCGGGGAGCTGTTTTTT.

The chain combines TRBV4-1 with TRBJ2-3; TRBD2 agrees at 7 bases. CDR1 and CDR2 from the germline V gene are MGHRA and YSYEKL. There are 15 residues in the CDR3. V lost 0 bases, J lost 3 bases, and 3 bases stayed unmatched. Here the CDR3 DNA reads TGCGCCAGCAGCCAAGAGGTGGGGGGGACAGATACGCAGTATTTT. It encodes CASSQEVGGTDTQYF.

V gene TRBV9 combines with J gene TRBJ2-3; 7 nucleotides agree with TRBD2. The CDR3 length is 13 residues. CDR1 and CDR2 from the germline V gene are SGDLS and YYNGEE. Trimming removed 0 bases from V and 7 bases from J; junction bases left unmatched: 2. CDR3 in DNA: TGTGCCAGCAGCGTAGGGCGGGAGTATACGCAGTATTTT. This translates into CASSVGREYTQYF.

The chain carries TRBV30 and TRBJ1-5, with a weak D call TRBD1 (6 bases). V shed 4 bases and J shed 0 bases, with 13 bases lying between them. This CDR3 has 15 residues. Germline assignment: CDR1 GTSNPN and CDR2 SVGIG (reference sequence). Here the CDR3 DNA reads TGTGCCTGGACGCAGGGGACATATAGCAATCAGCCCCAGCATTTT. It translates to CAWTQGTYSNQPQHF. Drawing the rest from reference TRBV30 and TRBJ1-5, the complete variable domain is SQTIHQWPATLVQPVGSPLSLECTVEGTSNPNLYWYRQAAGRGLQLLFYSVGIGQISSEVPQNLSASRPQDRQFILSSKKLLLSDSGFYLCAWTQGTYSNQPQHFGDGTRLSIL.

The genes are TRBV5-1 and TRBJ1-2; 11 positions agree with TRBD1. V lost 3 bases, J lost 4 bases, and 5 bases stayed unmatched. The CDR3 loop spans 15 amino acids. From germline, CDR1 is SGHRS and CDR2 YFSETQ. In DNA form, the CDR3 reads TGCGCCAGCAGCTCGGGACAGGGGGAGGCCTATGGCTACACCTTC. This encodes CASSSGQGEAYGYTF.

The V and J genes are TRBV27 and TRBJ2-5; D not resolved. The CDR3 runs to 15 residues. In germline, CDR1 is MNHEY, CDR2 SMNVEV (reference sequence). V dropped 1 base and J dropped 5 bases, with 14 bases sitting between them. The CDR3 coding sequence is TGTGCCAGCAGTTTATTGCCCGGGTTGGATGAGACCCAGTACTTC. Translating gives CASSLLPGLDETQYF.